These 17 T cell receptor beta chains were all obtained from the same sample, sequenced in a study of human T cells and chemical hapten exposure. Specified time point: patch test 3, about 24 weeks after DPC sensitization. The treatment is: therapeutic diphenylcyclopropenone sensitization with weekly scalp DPC. One entry per CDR3 protein, called by TCRdb with MiXCR from the RACE reads. The sample yields some 62,000 distinct CDR3 sequences, roughly 11% seen once. This specimen consisted of whole blood, obtained in connection with sensitization to the hapten diphenylcyclopropenone (DPC). The receptor set was obtained from a young woman with alopecia areata. Some clones in this sample may be carry-over from other donors' samples.

This clonotype has ten or more counts. The chain links TRBV12-2 to TRBJ2-1. TRBV12-2 is given as a pseudogene. The CDR3 consists of 12 residues. CDR3 in DNA: TGTGCAAGTCGCTTAGTACGCAGCCACTGGTTCTTC. Translated, it gives CASRLVRSHWFF.

This clonotype was observed at least ten times. For the CDR3, the DNA is TGTGCCGGGCAACAGGGGGGCGGTTACAATGAGCAGTTCTTC. Its protein product is CAGQQGGGYNEQFF. The chain recombines TRBV2 with TRBJ2-1, with TRBD1 identical over 8 bases. V lost 11 bases, J lost 4 bases, and 10 bases stayed unmatched. The germline V gene encodes CDR1 SNHLY and CDR2 FYNNEI. There are 14 residues in the CDR3.

The table lists this clonotype with many counts. The V and J genes are TRBV28 and TRBJ1-2; 9 bases agree with TRBD1. The germline CDR1 and CDR2 sequences are MDHEN and SYDVKM. V lost 5 bases to trimming and J lost 2 bases; unmatched junction nucleotides: 6. The CDR3 consists of 15 residues. The CDR3 region has the DNA TGTGCCAGCAGTGGGACAGGGAGATTGAACTATGGCTACACCTTC. Its protein is CASSGTGRLNYGYTF.

The rearrangement links TRBV20-1 to TRBJ1-5; the D gene is possibly TRBD1 (5 bases). The CDR3 is 14 amino acids. V lost 5 bases to trimming and J lost 5 bases, with 16 bases between them. From germline, CDR1 is DFQATT and CDR2 SNEGSKA (reference sequence). The CDR3 is CSAQHWDGYQPQHF. CDR3 DNA sequence: TGCAGTGCTCAGCATTGGGACGGATATCAGCCCCAGCATTTT.

This clonotype was counted at least ten times. This chain links TRBV18 with TRBJ2-3; D gene ambiguous. CDR3 length: 12 amino acids. Trimming pared 0 bases from V and 5 bases from J, leaving 3 bases between. Germline V gives CDR1 KGHSH, CDR2 LQKENI. CDR3 residues: CASSPPVDTQYF. The CDR3 DNA follows: TGTGCCAGCTCACCACCAGTAGATACGCAGTATTTT.

This clonotype was recorded many times. The V call is TRBV29-1, the J call TRBJ2-2; D possibly uses TRBD1 or TRBD2 (5 bases each). The CDR3 extends over 11 amino acids. The germline V gene encodes CDR1 SQVTM and CDR2 ANQGSEA. Trimming stripped 5 bases from V and 6 bases from J, with 7 bases between. In nucleotides, the CDR3 is TGCAGCGTTAGGGACGCCGGGGAGCTGTTTTTT. It yields the protein CSVRDAGELFF.

The chain employs TRBV12-3 or TRBV12-4 and TRBJ2-1, with D possibly being TRBD2 (5 bases). The V and J ends lost 6 bases and 7 bases respectively, with 19 bases between them. The CDR3 is made up of 15 amino acids. The CDR3 bases are TGTGCCAGCAGCCCCGGCCAAGCGGAGGCGAATGAGCAGTTCTTC. Amino acids: CASSPGQAEANEQFF.

This clonotype has a handful of counts. V gene TRBV6-1 combines with J gene TRBJ1-6; TRBD1 aligns across 7 bases. There are 15 residues in the CDR3. Looked up from germline, CDR1 is MNHNS and CDR2 is SASEGT. V lost 0 bases, J lost 8 bases, and 4 bases stayed unmatched. For the CDR3, the DNA is TGTGCCAGCAGTGAAGCCGGGACAGTTTATTCACCCCTCCACTTT. Residues: CASSEAGTVYSPLHF.

The V gene is TRBV12-3 or TRBV12-4, the J gene TRBJ2-1, with 10 bases aligning to TRBD1. The CDR3 loop spans 14 amino acids. Germline trimming cut 8 bases from V and 7 bases from J; bases unmatched to any gene: 8. CDR3 loop: CASHRQGAGNEQFF. The CDR3 DNA sequence: TGTGCCAGCCACAGACAGGGGGCGGGAAATGAGCAGTTCTTC.

This chain connects TRBV3-1 to TRBJ2-5, with no clear D. Per germline, CDR1 LGHDT and CDR2 YNNKEL (reference sequence). The CDR3 loop spans 15 amino acids. Trimming stripped 0 bases from V and 0 bases from J, with 8 bases between. The CDR3 DNA follows: TGTGCCAGCAGCCAAGATCCCGGGTACCAAGAGACCCAGTACTTC. It is translated as CASSQDPGYQETQYF.

V is TRBV20-1 and J is TRBJ2-4, with 9 bases aligning to TRBD2. The CDR3 spans 16 residues. In germline, CDR1 is DFQATT, CDR2 SNEGSKA (reference sequence). J lost 8 bases, V lost 1 base, and 12 bases had no gene match. CDR3 amino acids: CSARAGLAGNQHIQYF. The CDR3 region has the DNA TGCAGTGCTAGAGCCGGTCTAGCGGGAAACCAACACATTCAGTACTTC.

This clonotype has a count of ten or more. This sequence joins TRBV28 and TRBJ1-2; the match to TRBD1 covers 12 bases. The CDR3 loop spans 14 amino acids. Per germline, CDR1 MDHEN and CDR2 SYDVKM. V trimming: 7 bases; J trimming: 8 bases; junction bases outside the gene matches: 8. The CDR3: CASNPPGQGAGYTF. The CDR3 nucleotides are TGTGCCAGCAACCCCCCGGGACAGGGGGCCGGCTACACCTTC.

This clonotype was observed a single time. A much more abundant neighbour one base away suggests this may be a read error. The V and J genes are TRBV28 and TRBJ2-1; D might be TRBD2 (6 bases). The germline gives CDR1 MDHEN, CDR2 SYDVKM. The ends were cut back, 3 bases at V and 7 bases at J, with 16 bases in the middle. The CDR3 has 15 amino acids. The CDR3 DNA reads as TGTGCCAGCAGTTTTAGCACTAGCCGGAGGAATGAGCAGTTCTTC. It specifies CASSFSTSRRNEQFF.

The chain joins TRBV29-1 to TRBJ2-5; maybe TRBD1 (6 bases). Germline V gene sequence: CDR1 SQVTM, CDR2 ANQGSEA. V was pared by 7 bases and J by 1 base, with 10 bases between. The CDR3 is made up of 12 amino acids. The chain's CDR3 is CSGGQPQETQYF. The CDR3 DNA sequence: TGCAGCGGTGGACAGCCCCAAGAGACCCAGTACTTC.

Ten or more counts support this clonotype. The V gene is TRBV12-3 or TRBV12-4, the J gene TRBJ2-1, with 9 positions matching TRBD1. The CDR3 length is 16 residues. The junction had 7 bases not matched to a gene; V was cut back by 2 bases and J by 5 bases. The CDR3 reads CASSLLGTGIHNEQFF. The DNA for the CDR3 is TGTGCCAGCAGTTTACTTGGGACAGGGATACACAATGAGCAGTTCTTC.

This clonotype was seen a handful of times. The chain uses TRBV28 and TRBJ2-7; maybe TRBD1 (5 bases). Per the germline V gene, CDR1 is MDHEN and CDR2 is SYDVKM. This CDR3 region has 12 residues. V lost 9 bases to trimming and J lost 1 base, with 10 bases between them. CDR3 sequence reads: CASGARSYEQYF. In DNA form, the CDR3 reads TGTGCCAGTGGGGCGCGATCCTACGAGCAGTACTTC.

Only a few counts were recorded for this clonotype. The V and J genes are TRBV6-6 and TRBJ2-2, with a tentative D call TRBD1 (5 bases). The CDR3 consists of 15 residues. Trimming took off 2 bases at V and 5 bases at J, with 12 bases between the two ends. The germline CDR1 and CDR2 sequences are MNHNY and SVGAGI (reference sequence). The CDR3 loop is CASSYRQGKTGELFF. CDR3 DNA: TGTGCCAGCAGTTACAGGCAGGGAAAGACCGGGGAGCTGTTTTTT.